Detailed here is one T cell receptor beta chain. This sample is part of a study of CD8 T cells in Susac syndrome. TCR beta sequences were obtained from blood CD8+ and CD4+ T cells. The CDR3 contains 16 residues. V lost 0 bases and J lost 8; bases outside the gene matches: 7. The germline gives CDR1 LNHNV, CDR2 YYDKDF (reference sequence). With random hexamers, about 0.5 to 1 ug RNA was reverse transcribed. MiXCR, applied by TCRdb to the immunoSEQ multiplex PCR reads, yields one record per CDR3 protein. The repertoire holds approximately 180,000 distinct CDR3 sequences, with around 95% as singletons. The rearrangement links TRBV15 to TRBJ2-1; 10 nucleotides agree with TRBD2. This clonotype was obtained from a human donor with multiple sclerosis. The sequencing input was CD4+ T cells from PBMCs. CDR3 in DNA: TGTGCCACCAGCAGAGAAAGTAGCGGGGGGTTTTATGAGCAGTTCTTC. Residues: CATSRESSGGFYEQFF.